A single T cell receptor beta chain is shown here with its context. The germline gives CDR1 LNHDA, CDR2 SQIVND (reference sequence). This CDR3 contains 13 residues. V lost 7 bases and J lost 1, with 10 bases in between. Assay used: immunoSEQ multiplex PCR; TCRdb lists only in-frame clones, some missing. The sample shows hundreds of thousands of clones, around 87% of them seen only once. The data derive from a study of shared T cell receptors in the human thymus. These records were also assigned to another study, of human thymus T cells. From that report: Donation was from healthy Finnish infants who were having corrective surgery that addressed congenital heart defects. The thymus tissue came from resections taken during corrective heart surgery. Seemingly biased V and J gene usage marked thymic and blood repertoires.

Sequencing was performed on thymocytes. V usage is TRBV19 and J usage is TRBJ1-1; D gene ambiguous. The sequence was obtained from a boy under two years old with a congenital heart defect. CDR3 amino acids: CASTVLGNTEAFF. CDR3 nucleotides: TGTGCCAGTACTGTACTTGGGAACACTGAAGCTTTCTTT.